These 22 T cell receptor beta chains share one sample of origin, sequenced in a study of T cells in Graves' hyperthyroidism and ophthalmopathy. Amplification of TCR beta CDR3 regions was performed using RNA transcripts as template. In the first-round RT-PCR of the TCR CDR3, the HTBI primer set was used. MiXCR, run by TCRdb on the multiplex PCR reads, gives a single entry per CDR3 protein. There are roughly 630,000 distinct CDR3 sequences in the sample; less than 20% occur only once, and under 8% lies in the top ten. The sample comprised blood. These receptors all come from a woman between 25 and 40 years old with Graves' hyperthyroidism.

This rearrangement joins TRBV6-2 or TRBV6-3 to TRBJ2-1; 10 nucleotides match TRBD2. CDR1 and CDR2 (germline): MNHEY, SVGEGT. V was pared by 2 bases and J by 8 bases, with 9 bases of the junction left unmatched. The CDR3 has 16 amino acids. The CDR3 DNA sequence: TGTGCCAGCAGTTACCTCGAGCGGGGGGGCCTCGATGAGCAGTTCTTC. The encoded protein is CASSYLERGGLDEQFF.

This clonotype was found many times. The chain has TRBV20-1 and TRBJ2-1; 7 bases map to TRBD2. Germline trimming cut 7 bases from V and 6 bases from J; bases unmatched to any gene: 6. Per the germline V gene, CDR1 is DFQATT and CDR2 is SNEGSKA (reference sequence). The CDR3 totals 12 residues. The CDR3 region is CSEPGLSNEQFF. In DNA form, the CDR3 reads TGCAGTGAGCCGGGACTAAGCAATGAGCAGTTCTTC.

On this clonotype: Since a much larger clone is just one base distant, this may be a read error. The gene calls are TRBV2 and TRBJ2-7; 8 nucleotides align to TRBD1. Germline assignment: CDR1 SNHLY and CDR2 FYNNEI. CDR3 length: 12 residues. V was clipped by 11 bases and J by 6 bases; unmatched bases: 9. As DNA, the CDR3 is TGTGCCGGCATCCGACAGGGGCTCGAGCAGTACTTC. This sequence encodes CAGIRQGLEQYF.

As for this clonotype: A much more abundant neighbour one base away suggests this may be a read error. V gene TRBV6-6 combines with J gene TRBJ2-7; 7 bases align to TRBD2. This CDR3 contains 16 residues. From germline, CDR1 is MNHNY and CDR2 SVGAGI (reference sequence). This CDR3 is CASSYSRTRRPYERYF. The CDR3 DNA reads TGTGCCAGCAGTTACTCGAGGACTAGGAGACCCTACGAGCGGTACTTC.

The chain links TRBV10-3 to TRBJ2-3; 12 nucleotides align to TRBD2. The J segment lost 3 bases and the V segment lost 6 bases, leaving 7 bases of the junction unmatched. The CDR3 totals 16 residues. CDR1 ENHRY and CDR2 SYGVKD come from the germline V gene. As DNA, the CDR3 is TGTGCCATCAGAGAGACTAGCGGGAGAGGTACAGATACGCAGTATTTT. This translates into CAIRETSGRGTDTQYF.

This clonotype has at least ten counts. In DNA form, the CDR3 reads TGCAGTGCTAGAGATCCGGGGGAAAGCTCCTACAATGAGCAGTTCTTC. Translating gives CSARDPGESSYNEQFF. The chain links TRBV20-1 to TRBJ2-1, with D perhaps TRBD2 (6 bases). Germline-derived CDR1 and CDR2 are DFQATT and SNEGSKA (reference sequence). The V end lost 0 bases, the J end lost 0 bases, and 12 bases lay between the germline ends. The CDR3 is 16 amino acids.

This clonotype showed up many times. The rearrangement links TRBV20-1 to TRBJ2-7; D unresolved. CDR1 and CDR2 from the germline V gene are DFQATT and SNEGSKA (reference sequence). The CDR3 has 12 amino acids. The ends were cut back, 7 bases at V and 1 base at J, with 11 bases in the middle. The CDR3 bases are TGCAGTGTTGCAGGACGGTCCTACGAGCAGTACTTC. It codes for CSVAGRSYEQYF.

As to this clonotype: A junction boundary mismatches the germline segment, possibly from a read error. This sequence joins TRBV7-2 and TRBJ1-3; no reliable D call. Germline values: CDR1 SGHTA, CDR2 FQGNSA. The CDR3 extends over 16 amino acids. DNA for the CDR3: TGTGTCAGCACCACCACATCACCCACGAGTGGAAACACCATATATTTT. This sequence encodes CVSTTTSPTSGNTIYF.

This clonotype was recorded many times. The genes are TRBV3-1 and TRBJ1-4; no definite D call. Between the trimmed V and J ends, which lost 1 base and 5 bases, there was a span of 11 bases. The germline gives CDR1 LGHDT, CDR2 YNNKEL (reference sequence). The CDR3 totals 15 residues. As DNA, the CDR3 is TGTGCCAGCAGCCAAGTGAGCCTGGGAAATGAAAAACTGTTTTTT. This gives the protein CASSQVSLGNEKLFF.

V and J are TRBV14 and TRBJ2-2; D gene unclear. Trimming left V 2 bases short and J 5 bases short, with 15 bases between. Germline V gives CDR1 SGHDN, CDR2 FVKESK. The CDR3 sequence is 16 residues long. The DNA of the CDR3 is TGTGCCAGCAGCCAAAACAGAACTCGCAGGACCGGGGAGCTGTTTTTT. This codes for CASSQNRTRRTGELFF.

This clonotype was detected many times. The CDR3 is CASSLAGDHQPQHF. The CDR3 DNA is TGTGCCAGCAGTTTAGCAGGGGACCATCAGCCCCAGCATTTT. The chain joins TRBV12-3 or TRBV12-4 to TRBJ1-5; perhaps TRBD1 as D (5 bases). V was cut by 0 bases and J by 5 bases, with 8 bases left in between. The CDR3 contains 14 residues.

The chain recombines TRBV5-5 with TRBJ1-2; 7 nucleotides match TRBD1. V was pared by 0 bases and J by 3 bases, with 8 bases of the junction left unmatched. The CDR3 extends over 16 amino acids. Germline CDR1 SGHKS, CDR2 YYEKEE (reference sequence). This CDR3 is CASSLAVAGGHYGYTF. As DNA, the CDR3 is TGTGCCAGCAGCTTGGCCGTGGCAGGGGGGCACTATGGCTACACCTTC.

The CDR3 nucleotides read TGTGCCAGTACCGAAAGGACAGGGGCAAGGGGGGCCAACGTCCTGACTTTC. Its translation: CASTERTGARGANVLTF. This sequence joins TRBV19 and TRBJ2-6; 9 bases are shared with TRBD1. Per the germline V gene, CDR1 is LNHDA and CDR2 is SQIVND (reference sequence). The CDR3 runs to 17 residues. J gave up 4 bases and V 7 bases, and 11 bases lay outside the gene matches.

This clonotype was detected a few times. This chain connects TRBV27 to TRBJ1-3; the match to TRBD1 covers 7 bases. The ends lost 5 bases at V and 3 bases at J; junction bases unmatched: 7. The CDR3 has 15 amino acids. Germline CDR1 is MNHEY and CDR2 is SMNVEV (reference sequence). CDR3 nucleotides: TGTGCCAGCAGTCGGACAGGACGCAGTGGAAACACCATATATTTT. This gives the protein CASSRTGRSGNTIYF.

The CDR3 loop is CASSTALQADYEQYF. The CDR3, as DNA: TGCGCCAGCAGCACTGCGCTACAGGCCGACTACGAGCAGTACTTC. This chain connects TRBV4-1 to TRBJ2-7; a weak D match, TRBD1 (5 bases). In germline, CDR1 is MGHRA, CDR2 YSYEKL. CDR3 size: 15 residues. Between the trimmed V and J ends, which lost 5 bases and 3 bases, there was a span of 17 bases.

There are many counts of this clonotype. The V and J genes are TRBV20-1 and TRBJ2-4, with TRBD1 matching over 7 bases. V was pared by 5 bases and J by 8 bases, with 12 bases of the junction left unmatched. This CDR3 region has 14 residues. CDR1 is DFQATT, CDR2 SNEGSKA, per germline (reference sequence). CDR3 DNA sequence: TGCAGTGCTCCCCGGACAGGCCGACGGGACATTCAGTACTTC. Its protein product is CSAPRTGRRDIQYF.

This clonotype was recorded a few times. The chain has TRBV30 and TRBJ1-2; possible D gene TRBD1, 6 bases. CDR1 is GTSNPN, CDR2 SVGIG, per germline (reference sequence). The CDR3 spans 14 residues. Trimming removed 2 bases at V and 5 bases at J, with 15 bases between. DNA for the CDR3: TGTGCCTGGAGTCCTCCGGGACAAAGATATGGCTACACCTTC. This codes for CAWSPPGQRYGYTF. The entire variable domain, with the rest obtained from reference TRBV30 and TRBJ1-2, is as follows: SQTIHQWPATLVQPVGSPLSLECTVEGTSNPNLYWYRQAAGRGLQLLFYSVGIGQISSEVPQNLSASRPQDRQFILSSKKLLLSDSGFYLCAWSPPGQRYGYTFGSGTRLTVV.

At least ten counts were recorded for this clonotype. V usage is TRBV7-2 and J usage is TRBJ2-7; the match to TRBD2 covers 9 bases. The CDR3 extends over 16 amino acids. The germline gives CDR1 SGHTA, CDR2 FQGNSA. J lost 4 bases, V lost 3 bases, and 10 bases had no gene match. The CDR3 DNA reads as TGTGCCAGCAGCTTCGTCAGGTCTAGCGGGATTTACGAGCAGTACTTC. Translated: CASSFVRSSGIYEQYF. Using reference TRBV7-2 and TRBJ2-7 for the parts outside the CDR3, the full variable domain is GAGVSQSPSNKVTEKGKDVELRCDPISGHTALYWYRQSLGQGLEFLIYFQGNSAPDKSGLPSDRFSAERTGGSVSTLTIQRTQQEDSAVYLCASSFVRSSGIYEQYFGPGTRLTVT.

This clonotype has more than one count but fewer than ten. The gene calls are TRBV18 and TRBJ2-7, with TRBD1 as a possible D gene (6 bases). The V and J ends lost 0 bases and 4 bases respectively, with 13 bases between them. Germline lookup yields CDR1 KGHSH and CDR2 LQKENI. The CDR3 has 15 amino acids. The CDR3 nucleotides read TGTGCCAGCTCACCACCGGGGGCTCGGGTTTACGAGCAGTACTTC. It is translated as CASSPPGARVYEQYF.

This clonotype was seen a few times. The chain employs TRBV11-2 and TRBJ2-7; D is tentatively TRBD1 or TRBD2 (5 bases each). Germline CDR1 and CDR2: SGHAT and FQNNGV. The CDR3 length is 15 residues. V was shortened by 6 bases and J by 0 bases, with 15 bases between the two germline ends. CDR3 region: CASRGSRESSYEQYF. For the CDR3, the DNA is TGTGCCAGCAGGGGTAGCAGGGAGAGCTCCTACGAGCAGTACTTC.

The CDR3: CASSWDRENSPLHF. CDR3 coding DNA: TGTGCCAGCAGCTGGGACAGGGAGAATTCACCCCTCCACTTT. The genes are TRBV11-1 and TRBJ1-6; 9 nucleotides line up with TRBD1. Germline V lookup: CDR1 SGHAT, CDR2 FQDESV (reference sequence). V shed 4 bases and J 7 bases; nucleotides not matched to a gene: 2. The CDR3 contains 14 residues.

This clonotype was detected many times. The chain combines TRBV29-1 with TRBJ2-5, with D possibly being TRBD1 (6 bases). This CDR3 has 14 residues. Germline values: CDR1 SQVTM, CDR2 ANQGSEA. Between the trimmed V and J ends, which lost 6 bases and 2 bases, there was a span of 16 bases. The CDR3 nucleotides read TGCAGCGTGGAGCAAGGGACAATTCAAGAGACCCAGTACTTC. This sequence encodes CSVEQGTIQETQYF.